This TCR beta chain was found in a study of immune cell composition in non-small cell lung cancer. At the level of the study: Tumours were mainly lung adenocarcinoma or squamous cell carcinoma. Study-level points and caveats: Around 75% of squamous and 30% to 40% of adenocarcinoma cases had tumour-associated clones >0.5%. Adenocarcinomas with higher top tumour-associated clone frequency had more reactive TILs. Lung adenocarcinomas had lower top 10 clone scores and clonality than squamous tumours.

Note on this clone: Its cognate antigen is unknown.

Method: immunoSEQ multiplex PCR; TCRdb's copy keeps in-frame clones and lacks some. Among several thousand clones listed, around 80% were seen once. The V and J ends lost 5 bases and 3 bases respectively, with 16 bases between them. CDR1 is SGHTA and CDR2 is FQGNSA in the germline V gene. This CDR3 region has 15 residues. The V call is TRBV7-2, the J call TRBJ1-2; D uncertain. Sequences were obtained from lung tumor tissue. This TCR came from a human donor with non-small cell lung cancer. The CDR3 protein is CASSPGVVVDYGYTF. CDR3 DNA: TGTGCCAGCAGCCCCGGGGTGGTAGTTGACTATGGCTACACCTTC.